The 10 T cell receptor beta chains presented below share a single source sample, sequenced in a study of T cell responses to AZD1222 COVID-19 vaccine. Some clones are missing from TCRdb's copy, which holds only in-frame ones; the method was immunoSEQ multiplex PCR. The sample has 97,000 or so clones; around 89% are singletons. The sample in question was peripheral blood, obtained on day 0 of AZD1222 vaccination. The receptors were gathered from an adult in good health.

This rearrangement joins TRBV4-1 to TRBJ2-7, with D possibly TRBD2 on 5 matching bases. V was clipped by 1 base and J by 4 bases, with 14 bases between them. Germline CDR1 reads MGHRA; CDR2 reads YSYEKL. CDR3 length: 15 amino acids. The CDR3 bases are TGCGCCAGCAGCCAAGTTCTACTAGGAAGTTACGAGCAGTACTTC. Translating it yields CASSQVLLGSYEQYF.

The chain couples TRBV18 to TRBJ1-1, with D possibly matching TRBD1 (5 bases). CDR3 length: 15 amino acids. V lost 1 base and J lost 1, with 10 bases in between. The V gene's germline CDR1 is KGHSH and CDR2 LQKENI. The CDR3 coding sequence is TGTGCCAGCTCACCACGCGAGCAGGGGAACACTGAAGCTTTCTTT. It translates to CASSPREQGNTEAFF.

The DNA for the CDR3 is TGTGCCAGCAGTTTTTGGTCCCGGGAGCAGTACTTC. This codes for CASSFWSREQYF. This chain uses TRBV28 with TRBJ2-7, with no clear D. Germline-derived CDR1 and CDR2 are MDHEN and SYDVKM. V lost 3 bases, J lost 7 bases, and 10 bases lay in between. There are 12 residues in the CDR3. The entire variable domain, with the rest obtained from reference TRBV28 and TRBJ2-7, is as follows: DVKVTQSSRYLVKRTGEKVFLECVQDMDHENMFWYRQDPGLGLRLIYFSYDVKMKEKGDIPEGYSVSREKKERFSLILESASTNQTSMYLCASSFWSREQYFGPGTRLTVT.

The V call is TRBV4-2, the J call TRBJ2-1, with D unclear. This CDR3 is built from 13 residues. Trimming left V 1 base short and J 9 bases short, with 10 bases between. Looked up from germline, CDR1 is LGHNA and CDR2 is YNFKEQ. CDR3 loop: CASSQGEGGEQFF. The CDR3 region has the DNA TGTGCCAGCAGCCAAGGGGAAGGTGGTGAGCAGTTCTTC.

J is TRBJ1-1 and V is TRBV6-5; D is unclear. The CDR3 loop spans 13 amino acids. The ends were cut back, 6 bases at V and 0 bases at J, with 8 bases in the middle. Per the germline V gene, CDR1 is MNHEY and CDR2 is SVGAGI. CDR3 sequence (DNA): TGTGCCAGCAGCCCAGGAGTGAACACTGAAGCTTTCTTT. It specifies CASSPGVNTEAFF.

The rearrangement links TRBV10-3 to TRBJ2-3, with TRBD2 matching 11 bases. This CDR3 is 18 amino acids long. J was trimmed by 4 bases and V by 3 bases; bases with no gene match: 12. CDR1 and CDR2 from the germline V gene are ENHRY and SYGVKD. DNA for the CDR3: TGTGCCATCAGTGAAGGGCTAGCGGGAGGTCTTGGGCCAGATACGCAGTATTTT. Translated: CAISEGLAGGLGPDTQYF.

V is TRBV27 and J is TRBJ1-2, with D possibly TRBD1 on 5 matching bases. In germline, CDR1 is MNHEY, CDR2 SMNVEV (reference sequence). This CDR3 contains 16 residues. Trimming cost V 1 base and J 4 bases, with 16 bases left between them. The CDR3 DNA is TGTGCCAGCAGTTTATTCAGTCAGGGTCGTATCTATGGCTACACCTTC. Translation: CASSLFSQGRIYGYTF.

V gene TRBV10-3 combines with J gene TRBJ1-5, with 8 bases lining up with TRBD1. The germline V gene has CDR1 ENHRY and CDR2 SYGVKD. Trimming at V came to 0 bases and at J to 2 bases, leaving 3 bases not matched to a gene. The CDR3 has 16 amino acids. The CDR3 reads CAISESPTGGNQPQHF. In DNA, the CDR3 is TGTGCCATCAGTGAGTCACCGACAGGGGGCAATCAGCCCCAGCATTTT.

This clone was detected a few times. This rearrangement joins TRBV23-1 to TRBJ1-1, with 11 bases lining up with TRBD1. TRBV23-1 is an ORF, with its function uncertain. The V and J ends lost 0 bases and 5 bases, in that order; junction bases with no gene match: 11. This CDR3 is 18 amino acids long. The CDR3 region has the DNA TGCGCCAGCAGTCAATCGAGGGACAGGGGGGTTTCGGTGACTGAAGCTTTCTTT. Its protein product is CASSQSRDRGVSVTEAFF.

About this clone itself: One end of the junction fails to match germline, which may point to a read error. The chain couples TRBV7-7 to TRBJ1-1, with TRBD1 matching over 10 bases. Germline V CDR1 and CDR2: SSHAT, FNYEAQ (reference sequence). The length of the CDR3 is 18 residues. The CDR3, as DNA: TGTGCTAGCAGCTCGCCGAGGAGGACAGGGGGGAGATACACTGAAGCTTTCTTT. As protein: CASSSPRRTGGRYTEAFF.